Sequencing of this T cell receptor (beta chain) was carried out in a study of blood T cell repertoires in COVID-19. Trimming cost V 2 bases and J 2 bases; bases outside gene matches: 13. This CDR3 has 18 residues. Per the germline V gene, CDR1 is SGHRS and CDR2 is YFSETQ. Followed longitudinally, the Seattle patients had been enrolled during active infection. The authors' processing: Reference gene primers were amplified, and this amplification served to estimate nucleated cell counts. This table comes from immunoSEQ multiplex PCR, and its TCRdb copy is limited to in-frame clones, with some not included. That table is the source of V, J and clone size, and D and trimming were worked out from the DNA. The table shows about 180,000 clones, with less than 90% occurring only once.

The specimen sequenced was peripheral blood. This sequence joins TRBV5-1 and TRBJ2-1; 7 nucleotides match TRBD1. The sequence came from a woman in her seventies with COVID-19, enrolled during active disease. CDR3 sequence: CASSFGTAASFAYNEQFF. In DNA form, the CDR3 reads TGCGCCAGCAGCTTCGGGACAGCCGCTTCGTTTGCCTACAATGAGCAGTTCTTC. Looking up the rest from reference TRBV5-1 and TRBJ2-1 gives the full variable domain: KAGVTQTPRYLIKTRGQQVTLSCSPISGHRSVSWYQQTPGQGLQFLFEYFSETQRNKGNFPGRFSGRQFSNSRSEMNVSTLELGDSALYLCASSFGTAASFAYNEQFFGPGTRLTVL.